The present T cell receptor (beta chain) was sequenced within a study of blood T cell repertoires in COVID-19. About the study: Researchers got acute and convalescent COVID-19 samples from the United States, Italy and Spain. Sources were T cells, B-cell-depleted T cells, or PBMCs; the material itself was cDNA or gDNA.

The CDR3 spans 12 residues. Germline loops: CDR1 SQVTM, CDR2 ANQGSEA. V dropped 6 bases and J dropped 7 bases, with 15 bases sitting between them. Authors' data handling: For nucleated cells, counts were estimated from reference gene primer amplification. Repertoires were generated with immunoSEQ multiplex PCR, while TCRdb's copy carries only in-frame clones and drops some. V and J calls and clone size are those listed in that table; D and trimming were worked out from the DNA. The data show around 9,700 clones, about 85% seen once. The material sequenced was peripheral blood. V usage is TRBV29-1 and J usage is TRBJ2-5, with D maybe TRBD2 (6 bases). This clonotype originated in a young man with active or convalescent COVID-19. The CDR3 sequence is CSVTSSRGTQYF. The CDR3 region has the DNA TGCAGCGTCACTAGCTCCCGGGGGACCCAGTACTTC.